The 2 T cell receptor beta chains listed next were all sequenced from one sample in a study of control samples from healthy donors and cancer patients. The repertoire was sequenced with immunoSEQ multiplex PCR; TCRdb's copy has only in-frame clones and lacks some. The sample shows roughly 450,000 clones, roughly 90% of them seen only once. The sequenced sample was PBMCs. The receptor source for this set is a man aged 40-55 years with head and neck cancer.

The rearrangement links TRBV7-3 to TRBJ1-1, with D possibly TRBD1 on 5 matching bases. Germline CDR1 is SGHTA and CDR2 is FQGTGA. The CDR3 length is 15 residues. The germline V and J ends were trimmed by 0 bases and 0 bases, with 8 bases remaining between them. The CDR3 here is CASSLTGGMNTEAFF. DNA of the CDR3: TGTGCCAGCAGCTTAACGGGGGGTATGAACACTGAAGCTTTCTTT.

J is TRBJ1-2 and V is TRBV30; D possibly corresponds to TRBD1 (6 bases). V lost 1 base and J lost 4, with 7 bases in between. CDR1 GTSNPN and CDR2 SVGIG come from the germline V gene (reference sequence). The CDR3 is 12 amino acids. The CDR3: CAWSGGAYGYTF. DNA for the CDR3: TGTGCCTGGAGTGGGGGGGCCTATGGCTACACCTTC.